This paragraph reports one TCR beta chain. Its antigen is unknown. These data originate in a study of PD-1 blockade in mismatch repair-deficient tumors. Study at large: Patients had 12 to 13 mismatch repair-deficient cancer types and were previously treated and progressing.

The study's findings and limits: Rapid post-treatment expansion, then contraction, generally preceding radiologic response, marked tumor-resident clones.

The repertoire was sequenced with immunoSEQ multiplex PCR; TCRdb's copy has only in-frame clones and lacks some. Among approximately 130,000 clones listed, about 88% were seen once. V shed 1 base, J shed 6 bases, and the junction held 8 bases outside the gene matches. This CDR3 is 16 amino acids long. Germline lookup yields CDR1 MNHNS and CDR2 SASEGT. All patients were mismatch repair deficient, assessed by either PCR or immunohistochemistry. Three pembrolizumab responders had their TCRs sequenced. V is TRBV6-1 and J is TRBJ2-2; 7 bases line up with TRBD2. The specimen comprised peripheral blood, sampled 44 weeks after starting pembrolizumab. The receptor's source is an adult with mismatch repair-deficient cancer. As DNA, the CDR3 is TGTGCCAGCAGTGAAGATCCGCCGGGAGGCCCCGGGGAGCTGTTTTTT. Translation gives CASSEDPPGGPGELFF.